This T cell receptor beta chain was obtained from a study of cytomegalovirus exposure and HLA in healthy donors. The study, taken as a whole, reports: Reports credit the classifier with highly specific, highly sensitive diagnosis of cytomegalovirus status. 150 or so TCR beta chains were listed as cytomegalovirus-associated.

Notes on this clone: Its matching antigen is unknown.

Assay: immunoSEQ multiplex PCR; the TCRdb copy retains only in-frame clones and omits some. In the table there are about 360,000 clones, roughly 89% of which are singletons. Germline lookup yields CDR1 MNHEY and CDR2 SVGAGI. This CDR3 is 16 amino acids long. The V segment lost 2 bases and the J segment 7 bases; nucleotides outside the gene matches: 6. Sequencing was performed on PBMCs. The rearrangement links TRBV6-5 to TRBJ2-1, with TRBD2 matching over 12 bases. This TCR came from a woman in her late teens or twenties in good health and CMV-seronegative. This chain's CDR3 is CASSYSRTSGINEQFF. In DNA, the CDR3 is TGTGCCAGCAGTTACAGCCGGACTAGCGGGATAAATGAGCAGTTCTTC.